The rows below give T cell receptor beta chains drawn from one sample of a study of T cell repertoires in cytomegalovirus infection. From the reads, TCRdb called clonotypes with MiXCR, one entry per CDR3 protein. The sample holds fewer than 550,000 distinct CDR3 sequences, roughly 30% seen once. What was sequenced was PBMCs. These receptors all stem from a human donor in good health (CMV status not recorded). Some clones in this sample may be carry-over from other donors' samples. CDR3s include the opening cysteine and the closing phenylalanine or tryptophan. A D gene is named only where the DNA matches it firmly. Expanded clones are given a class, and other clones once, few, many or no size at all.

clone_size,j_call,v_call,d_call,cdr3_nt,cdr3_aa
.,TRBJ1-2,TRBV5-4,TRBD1,TGTGCCAGCAGCTTGGGCCTAAGTGGACAGGGCATTAACTATGGCTACACCTTC,CASSLGLSGQGINYGYTF
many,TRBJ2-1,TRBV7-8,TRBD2,TGTGCCAGCAGCTCCGGACTAGCGGGGGCCTACAATGAGCAGTTCTTC,CASSSGLAGAYNEQFF
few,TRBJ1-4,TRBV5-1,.,TGCGCCAGCAGCTTGGGGGACGGGCATGAAAAACTGTTTTTT,CASSLGDGHEKLFF
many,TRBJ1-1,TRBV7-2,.,TGTGCCAGCAGCTTACACAGCGTGAACACTGAAGCTTTCTTT,CASSLHSVNTEAFF
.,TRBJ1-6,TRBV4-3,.,TGCGCCAGCAGCCTCGGGGGGACTTATTCACCCCTCCACTTT,CASSLGGTYSPLHF
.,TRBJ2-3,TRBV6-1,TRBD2,TGTGCCAGCAGTTCCCTCGGGGGGGTCCCGTATTTT,CASSSLGGVPYF
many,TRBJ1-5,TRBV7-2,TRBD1,TGTGCCAGCAGGCAAGATCAGGGGGTACCTAATCAGCCCCAGCATTTT,CASRQDQGVPNQPQHF
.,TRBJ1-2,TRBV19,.,TGTGCCAGCCGGGACCACACTAGAAATGGCTACACCTTC,CASRDHTRNGYTF
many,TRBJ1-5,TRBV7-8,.,TGTGCCAGCAGCTTAGTAGGCTACCGAGGTATTGACAATCAGCCCCAGCATTTT,CASSLVGYRGIDNQPQHF
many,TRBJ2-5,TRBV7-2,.,TGTGCCAGCAGCTTAAGTATGAAGACCCAGTACTTC,CASSLSMKTQYF